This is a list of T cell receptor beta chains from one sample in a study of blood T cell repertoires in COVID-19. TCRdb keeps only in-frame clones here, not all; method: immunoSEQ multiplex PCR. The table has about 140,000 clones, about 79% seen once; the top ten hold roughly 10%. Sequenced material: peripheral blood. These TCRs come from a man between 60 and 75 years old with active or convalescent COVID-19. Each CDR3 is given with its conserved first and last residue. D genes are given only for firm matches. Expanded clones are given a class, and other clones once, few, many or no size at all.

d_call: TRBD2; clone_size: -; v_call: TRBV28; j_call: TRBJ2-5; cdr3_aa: CASSGGLAGGMETQYF; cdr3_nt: TGTGCCAGCAGCGGCGGGCTAGCGGGAGGTATGGAGACCCAGTACTTC
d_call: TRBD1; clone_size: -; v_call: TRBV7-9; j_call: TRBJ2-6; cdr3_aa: CASTTRDRGLSGANVLTF; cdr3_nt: TGTGCCAGCACAACCCGGGACAGGGGACTCTCTGGGGCCAACGTCCTGACTTTC
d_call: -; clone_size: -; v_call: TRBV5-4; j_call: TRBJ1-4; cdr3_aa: CASSAPGFEKLFF; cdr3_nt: TGTGCCAGCAGTGCCCCAGGTTTTGAAAAACTGTTTTTT
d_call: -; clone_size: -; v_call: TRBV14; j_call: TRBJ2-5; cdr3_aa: CASSQVNGNLARGPETQYF; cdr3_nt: TGTGCCAGCAGCCAAGTTAACGGTAACCTAGCGAGGGGTCCAGAGACCCAGTACTTC
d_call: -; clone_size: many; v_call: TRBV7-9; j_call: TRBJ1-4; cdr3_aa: CASSFQSNEKLFF; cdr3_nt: TGTGCCAGCAGCTTTCAGTCTAATGAAAAACTGTTTTTT
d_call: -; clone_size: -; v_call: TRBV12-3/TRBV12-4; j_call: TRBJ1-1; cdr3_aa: CASSLFTAEAFF; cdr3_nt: TGTGCCAGCAGTTTATTTACTGCAGAAGCTTTCTTT
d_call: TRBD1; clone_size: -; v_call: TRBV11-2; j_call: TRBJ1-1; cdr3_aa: CASSPTGSGTEAFF; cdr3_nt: TGTGCCAGCAGCCCGACAGGGTCAGGAACTGAAGCTTTCTTT
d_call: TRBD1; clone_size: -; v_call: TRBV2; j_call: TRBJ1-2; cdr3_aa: CASSEPDRGSGNYGYTF; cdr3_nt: TGTGCCAGCAGTGAACCAGACAGGGGTTCGGGTAACTATGGCTACACCTTC
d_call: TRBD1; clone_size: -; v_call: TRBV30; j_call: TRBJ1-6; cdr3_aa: CAWSTDRGGSPLHF; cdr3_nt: TGTGCCTGGAGTACCGACAGGGGGGGTTCACCCCTCCACTTT
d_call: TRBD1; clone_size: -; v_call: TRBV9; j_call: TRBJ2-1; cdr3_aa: CASSVVGTGDNEQFF; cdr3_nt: TGTGCCAGCAGCGTAGTTGGGACAGGGGACAATGAGCAGTTCTTC
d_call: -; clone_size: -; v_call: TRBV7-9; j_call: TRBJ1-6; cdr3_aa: CASTNLGENSPLHF; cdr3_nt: TGTGCCAGCACCAACCTCGGGGAGAATTCACCCCTCCACTTT
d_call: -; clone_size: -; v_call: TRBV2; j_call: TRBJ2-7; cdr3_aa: CASTGSHEQYF; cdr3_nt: TGTGCCAGCACGGGTTCTCACGAGCAGTACTTC
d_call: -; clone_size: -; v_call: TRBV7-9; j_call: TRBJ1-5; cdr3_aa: CASTGGSNQPQHF; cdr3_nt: TGTGCCAGCACGGGGGGCAGCAATCAGCCCCAGCATTTT